A single sample is the source of the 23 T cell receptor beta chains below, sequenced in a study of cytomegalovirus exposure and HLA in healthy donors. PCR employed 60 Vbeta and 13 Jbeta primers. Using immunoSEQ multiplex PCR, the repertoire was profiled, and TCRdb retains in-frame clones only, with some absent. The data show hundreds of thousands of clones, about 80% seen once. Sample: PBMCs. These receptors were obtained from a man in his forties or fifties in good health and CMV-seropositive.

The chain has TRBV7-9 and TRBJ1-1, with a possible D match to TRBD1 (6 bases). V was clipped by 0 bases and J by 8 bases, with 16 bases between them. Germline CDR1 is SEHNR and CDR2 is FQNEAQ (reference sequence). The CDR3 spans 15 residues. The DNA of the CDR3 is TGTGCCAGCAGCTTAGCGTTAGGGGGAGCCACCGAAGCTTTCTTT. Translating it yields CASSLALGGATEAFF.

The rearrangement uses TRBV7-6 and TRBJ2-2, with 7 bases that match TRBD2. The CDR3 runs to 15 residues. Trimming cost V 5 bases and J 2 bases; bases outside gene matches: 5. Germline CDR1 SGHVS, CDR2 FNYEAQ. CDR3 in amino acids: CASSPRDYNTGELFF. The CDR3 nucleotides read TGTGCCAGCAGCCCGAGGGACTATAACACCGGGGAGCTGTTTTTT.

This clone was seen a single time. V gene TRBV5-1 combines with J gene TRBJ1-4; maybe TRBD1 (5 bases). The CDR3 length is 15 residues. Germline V gene lookup returns CDR1 SGHRS and CDR2 YFSETQ. The germline V and J ends were trimmed by 4 bases and 0 bases, with 10 bases remaining between them. In nucleotides, the CDR3 is TGCGCCAGCAGCCCAGCAGGGCCAACTAATGAAAAACTGTTTTTT. Its protein product is CASSPAGPTNEKLFF.

The rearrangement uses TRBV5-1 and TRBJ2-1, with 11 nucleotides matching TRBD1. The J segment lost 4 bases and the V segment lost 4 bases, leaving 4 bases of the junction unmatched. The germline V gene encodes CDR1 SGHRS and CDR2 YFSETQ. The CDR3 sequence is 15 residues long. This CDR3 is CASSGTGGTYNEQFF. The CDR3 DNA is TGCGCCAGCAGCGGGACAGGGGGAACGTACAATGAGCAGTTCTTC.

V gene TRBV4-2 combines with J gene TRBJ2-1; 9 bases line up with TRBD2. CDR1 is LGHNA and CDR2 is YNFKEQ in the germline V gene. Trimming removed 0 bases from V and 3 bases from J; junction bases left unmatched: 6. This CDR3 comprises 17 residues. The CDR3 nucleotides read TGTGCCAGCAGCCAAGAGATCGGACTAGCGCTCTACAATGAGCAGTTCTTC. Translated: CASSQEIGLALYNEQFF.

V and J are TRBV6-5 and TRBJ1-4; D is perhaps TRBD1 (6 bases). Germline CDR1 and CDR2: MNHEY and SVGAGI. V was clipped by 8 bases and J by 6 bases, with 10 bases between them. CDR3 length equals 12 residues. CDR3 DNA sequence: TGTGCCAGCGGACAGACCTATGAAAAACTGTTTTTT. It encodes CASGQTYEKLFF.

The chain employs TRBV5-1 and TRBJ1-1; D possibly corresponds to TRBD1 (5 bases). Germline-derived CDR1 and CDR2 are SGHRS and YFSETQ. This CDR3 contains 14 residues. Trimming pared 0 bases from V and 6 bases from J, leaving 12 bases between. In nucleotides, the CDR3 is TGCGCCAGCAGCTTGGGGTCAGGGCCCCCTGAAGCTTTCTTT. Its translation: CASSLGSGPPEAFF.

This rearrangement joins TRBV9 to TRBJ2-2; no clear D. V shed 0 bases and J shed 3 bases, with 15 bases lying between them. Germline loops: CDR1 SGDLS, CDR2 YYNGEE. The CDR3 has 17 amino acids. CDR3 in DNA: TGTGCCAGCAGCGTAGCCAAAGTGCAACGAGACACCGGGGAGCTGTTTTTT. Its protein is CASSVAKVQRDTGELFF. Complete variable domain (other parts from reference TRBV9 and TRBJ2-2): DSGVTQTPKHLITATGQRVTLRCSPRSGDLSVYWYQQSLDQGLQFLIQYYNGEERAKGNILERFSAQQFPDLHSELNLSSLELGDSALYFCASSVAKVQRDTGELFFGEGSRLTVL.

This chain connects TRBV27 to TRBJ1-1, with a tentative D call TRBD1 (6 bases). This CDR3 has 14 residues. V was pared by 1 base and J by 1 base, with 7 bases between. Germline V CDR1 and CDR2: MNHEY, SMNVEV (reference sequence). Here the CDR3 DNA reads TGTGCCAGCAGTTTATTAGGGGGGAACACTGAAGCTTTCTTT. Its protein product is CASSLLGGNTEAFF.

V is TRBV29-1 and J is TRBJ2-1, with 7 bases lining up with TRBD2. The V and J ends lost 5 bases and 6 bases, in that order; junction bases with no gene match: 10. Germline lookup yields CDR1 SQVTM and CDR2 ANQGSEA. CDR3 size: 14 residues. The CDR3 loop reads CSVMKASGPNEQFF. The CDR3 region has the DNA TGCAGCGTTATGAAGGCTAGCGGACCCAATGAGCAGTTCTTC.

The chain employs TRBV19 and TRBJ1-3, with a tentative D call TRBD1 (6 bases). The CDR3 runs to 13 residues. The germline V gene encodes CDR1 LNHDA and CDR2 SQIVND (reference sequence). V shed 8 bases and J shed 0 bases, with 8 bases lying between them. CDR3 protein: CASPDSSGNTIYF. CDR3 bases: TGTGCCAGTCCGGACAGCTCTGGAAACACCATATATTTT.

The chain combines TRBV30 with TRBJ1-1; 10 positions match TRBD1. Germline lookup yields CDR1 GTSNPN and CDR2 SVGIG (reference sequence). The CDR3 has 13 residues. Losses at the gene ends were 1 base for V and 7 bases for J; bases not matched to a gene: 3. The CDR3 nucleotides are TGTGCCTGGAGTGGGGGACAGGGGATTGAAGCTTTCTTT. Its translation is CAWSGGQGIEAFF.

The rearrangement links TRBV4-2 to TRBJ2-7, with a tentative D call TRBD2 (6 bases). The CDR3 consists of 15 residues. V was clipped by 3 bases and J by 1 base, with 13 bases between them. CDR1 and CDR2 (germline): LGHNA, YNFKEQ. DNA of the CDR3: TGTGCCAGCAGCCAGGAGGGCAGGGAGTCCTACGAGCAGTACTTC. Protein sequence: CASSQEGRESYEQYF.

For the CDR3, the DNA is TGTGCCAGCAGCTTAGCGGGAGTAGACTACGAGCAGTACTTC. Translated, it gives CASSLAGVDYEQYF. The chain employs TRBV28 and TRBJ2-7; 9 bases match TRBD2. Germline values: CDR1 MDHEN, CDR2 SYDVKM. The trim removed 6 bases at V and 3 bases at J, leaving 6 bases unmatched. The CDR3 is 14 amino acids.

This clone was detected only once. CDR3 residues: CASSLGTSGSMVETQYF. The CDR3 bases are TGTGCCAGCAGCTTAGGGACTAGCGGGAGTATGGTAGAGACCCAGTACTTC. The chain recombines TRBV7-9 with TRBJ2-5; the match to TRBD2 covers 13 bases. Germline values: CDR1 SEHNR, CDR2 FQNEAQ (reference sequence). The V gene end was trimmed by 1 base and the J gene end by 4 bases; junction bases not matched to a gene: 6. The CDR3 is 17 amino acids.

This clone is a singleton in its sample. The chain uses TRBV18 and TRBJ1-1; 7 nucleotides line up with TRBD1. The V gene's germline CDR1 is KGHSH and CDR2 LQKENI. V dropped 1 base and J dropped 3; count of bases not matched to a gene: 11. This CDR3 spans 17 amino acids. In nucleotides, the CDR3 is TGTGCCAGCTCACCACGGGGACAGTCCAACCAACACACTGAAGCTTTCTTT. Amino acid sequence: CASSPRGQSNQHTEAFF. Full variable domain (outside the CDR3, taken from reference TRBV18 and TRBJ1-1): NAGVMQNPRHLVRRRGQEARLRCSPMKGHSHVYWYRQLPEEGLKFMVYLQKENIIDESGMPKERFSAEFPKEGPSILRIQQVVRGDSAAYFCASSPRGQSNQHTEAFFGQGTRLTVV.

The chain links TRBV10-3 to TRBJ1-5; a possible D gene is TRBD1 (5 bases). The CDR3 covers 15 residues. The germline gives CDR1 ENHRY, CDR2 SYGVKD. Trimming removed 5 bases at V and 2 bases at J, with 13 bases between. This chain's CDR3 is CAISRTGGGNQPQHF. CDR3 nucleotides: TGTGCCATCAGTAGAACAGGTGGGGGCAATCAGCCCCAGCATTTT.

The chain uses TRBV6-5 and TRBJ1-5; no clear D. This CDR3 is built from 14 residues. Trimming stripped 2 bases from V and 7 bases from J, with 12 bases between. Germline CDR1 and CDR2: MNHEY and SVGAGI. In DNA, the CDR3 is TGTGCCAGCAGTTACGGCCTTGGCAGACAGCCCCAGCATTTT. Protein: CASSYGLGRQPQHF.

V usage is TRBV7-9 and J usage is TRBJ1-3; D remains unclear. This CDR3 has 15 residues. CDR1 is SEHNR and CDR2 is FQNEAQ in the germline V gene (reference sequence). Between the trimmed V and J ends, which lost 3 bases and 4 bases, there was a span of 13 bases. The CDR3 spells CASSFRSQTGNTIYF. The DNA for the CDR3 is TGTGCCAGCAGCTTTCGTTCACAAACGGGAAACACCATATATTTT.

The chain has TRBV7-9 and TRBJ1-1; D ambiguous. Germline V CDR1 and CDR2: SEHNR, FQNEAQ (reference sequence). V lost 5 bases to trimming and J lost 0 bases, with 10 bases between them. The CDR3 length is 14 residues. As DNA, the CDR3 is TGTGCCAGCAGCCCTTCGGGGTTGAACACTGAAGCTTTCTTT. Translated: CASSPSGLNTEAFF. The whole variable domain, filled in from reference TRBV7-9 and TRBJ1-1, reads DTGVSQNPRHKITKRGQNVTFRCDPISEHNRLYWYRQTLGQGPEFLTYFQNEAQLEKSRLLSDRFSAERPKGSFSTLEIQRTEQGDSAMYLCASSPSGLNTEAFFGQGTRLTVV.

This clone has only a few counts. V is TRBV28 and J is TRBJ1-5; tentatively, D is TRBD1 (5 bases). Germline V lookup: CDR1 MDHEN, CDR2 SYDVKM. CDR3 size: 14 residues. Trimming pared 6 bases from V and 6 bases from J, leaving 15 bases between. In DNA form, the CDR3 reads TGTGCCAGCAGCGGGGGTGGGGATCTTCAGCCCCAGCATTTT. Protein sequence: CASSGGGDLQPQHF.

The rearrangement joins TRBV21-1 to TRBJ2-7; the D call TRBD2 from the table was never checked on the DNA. TRBV21-1 is a documented pseudogene. The CDR3 has 13 residues. The CDR3 DNA reads as TGTGCCAACACCGACCATACGGGTTACGAGCAGTACGTC. Amino acid sequence: CANTDHTGYEQYV.

The chain combines TRBV7-9 with TRBJ2-7; D is perhaps TRBD2 (5 bases). This CDR3 spans 15 amino acids. Germline lookup yields CDR1 SEHNR and CDR2 FQNEAQ (reference sequence). Trimming took off 3 bases at V and 4 bases at J, with 16 bases between the two ends. The CDR3 DNA sequence: TGTGCCAGCAGCTTTTTCGGACTGGGAGAGTACGAGCAGTACGTC. As protein: CASSFFGLGEYEQYV.